This is a list of T cell receptor beta chains from one sample in a study of graft-versus-host responses after intestinal transplantation. Their antigen targets remain unknown. Here immunoSEQ multiplex PCR was the method, and the copy in TCRdb shows in-frame clones only, minus some. Here the sample spans roughly 110,000 clones, approximately 93% being singletons. The sample here was unstimulated CD8+ T cells sorted from spleen or lymph node cells, taken before transplant. Receptors originate from a human donor who was the organ donor for an intestinal transplant. Each CDR3 is given with its conserved first and last residue. The D gene is left open where the match is weak. For some rows the clone size is stated as once, few or many, or as a class when expanded; others skip it.

j_call d_call clone_size v_call cdr3_aa cdr3_nt
TRBJ1-2 TRBD1 - TRBV5-4 CASSLGVRDSVFYGYTF TGTGCCAGCAGCTTGGGAGTCCGGGACAGCGTTTTCTATGGCTACACCTTC
TRBJ2-7 - - TRBV7-9 CASSLSEYEQYF TGTGCCAGCAGCTTATCGGAATACGAGCAGTACTTC
TRBJ2-1 - - TRBV29-1 CSSGRDYNEQFF TGCAGCTCCGGACGGGACTACAATGAGCAGTTCTTC
TRBJ2-7 TRBD1 - TRBV18 CASSPGQGSYEQYF TGTGCCAGCTCACCCGGACAGGGTTCCTACGAGCAGTACTTC
TRBJ1-1 - - TRBV30 CAWNPRDTEAFF TGTGCCTGGAATCCTCGGGACACTGAAGCTTTCTTT
TRBJ2-5 - - TRBV12-1 CASSLRHPTVQETQYF TGTGCCAGCAGCTTACGTCATCCGACAGTCCAAGAGACCCAGTACTTC
TRBJ2-7 - - TRBV7-9 CASSLGELGLYEQYF TGTGCCAGCAGCTTAGGCGAACTGGGACTCTACGAGCAGTACTTC
TRBJ2-5 - - TRBV6-5 CASSRTPWAQETQYF TGTGCCAGCAGCCGAACTCCCTGGGCGCAAGAGACCCAGTACTTC
TRBJ2-4 - - TRBV4-2 CASSQEHPLTSLPKNIQYF TGTGCCAGCAGCCAAGAACACCCCCTCACTAGCCTTCCCAAAAACATTCAGTACTTC
TRBJ2-7 - - TRBV29-1 CSVVLDGAYEQYF TGCAGCGTTGTATTGGACGGAGCCTACGAGCAGTACTTC
TRBJ2-1 TRBD2 - TRBV7-6 CASSIGTSGRKYSYNEQFF TGTGCCAGCAGCATCGGGACTAGCGGGAGAAAATACTCCTACAATGAGCAGTTCTTC
TRBJ2-2 TRBD2 few TRBV29-1 CSVEGLAGGGPGELFF TGCAGCGTTGAGGGGCTAGCGGGGGGGGGCCCCGGGGAGCTGTTTTTT
TRBJ2-1 - - TRBV16 CASSQSRLVTNNEQFF TGTGCCAGCAGCCAATCGAGACTAGTGACTAACAATGAGCAGTTCTTC
TRBJ2-1 - - TRBV5-6 CASSWGTGSEQFF TGTGCCAGCAGCTGGGGGACGGGGAGTGAGCAGTTCTTC
TRBJ2-3 TRBD1 - TRBV12-5 CASGPGQGTTDTQYF TGTGCTAGTGGTCCCGGACAGGGAACAACAGATACGCAGTATTTT
TRBJ2-7 - - TRBV6-1 CASSWGTTFSYEQYF TGTGCCAGCAGTTGGGGCACTACCTTCTCCTACGAGCAGTACTTC
TRBJ1-1 - - TRBV6-1 CASSWYGWGTEAFF TGTGCCAGCAGTTGGTACGGCTGGGGCACTGAAGCTTTCTTT
TRBJ1-1 - - TRBV19 CASLPGRAYTEAFF TGTGCCAGCCTACCCGGAAGGGCCTACACTGAAGCTTTCTTT
TRBJ2-7 - - TRBV9 CASSPRPGYPYEQYF TGTGCCAGCAGCCCGCGACCCGGGTACCCCTACGAGCAGTACTTC
TRBJ1-2 - - TRBV12-2 CASRLGCCGYTF TGTGCAAGTCGCTTGGGCTGTTGTGGCTACACCTTC
TRBJ2-4 TRBD1 - TRBV7-9 CASSLFEGAENIQYF TGTGCCAGCAGCTTATTCGAGGGGGCGGAAAACATTCAGTACTTC
TRBJ2-2 TRBD1 - TRBV5-6 CASSLEGQGALGTGELFF TGTGCCAGCAGCTTGGAGGGACAGGGGGCGTTGGGCACCGGGGAGCTGTTTTTT
TRBJ2-3 - - TRBV11-2 CASSLESWRTDTQYF TGTGCCAGCAGCTTAGAATCTTGGAGAACAGATACGCAGTATTTT
TRBJ2-5 - - TRBV13 CASSPPLGSTGGLTAETQYF TGTGCCAGCAGCCCCCCGCTTGGGAGCACCGGCGGGTTGACCGCAGAGACCCAGTACTTC
TRBJ2-2 - - TRBV29-1 CSVETGQRNTGELFF TGCAGCGTTGAAACCGGACAGCGGAACACCGGGGAGCTGTTTTTT
TRBJ2-7 TRBD1 - TRBV7-2 CASSFPGQSYEQYF TGTGCCAGCAGCTTCCCGGGACAGTCCTACGAGCAGTACTTC
TRBJ2-5 - - TRBV28 CASSLGGHREETQYF TGTGCCAGCAGTTTAGGCGGTCACCGAGAGGAGACCCAGTACTTC
TRBJ2-6 TRBD2 - TRBV5-6 CASSLASGIGGANVLTF TGTGCCAGCAGCTTGGCTAGCGGGATAGGTGGGGCCAACGTCCTGACTTTC
TRBJ1-2 - - TRBV5-1 CASSLAVNYGYTF TGCGCCAGCAGCTTGGCGGTTAACTATGGCTACACCTTC
TRBJ1-2 - - TRBV6-5 CASSSPRQGPYGYTF TGTGCCAGCAGTTCCCCCCGGCAGGGCCCTTATGGCTACACCTTC
TRBJ2-7 - - TRBV6-5 CASRHEPRFGREQYF TGTGCCAGCAGACACGAGCCGCGATTTGGGCGCGAGCAGTACTTC
TRBJ2-1 - - TRBV4-1 CASSQLKGEPAGLYNEQFF TGCGCCAGCAGCCAGTTAAAGGGAGAACCAGCGGGTCTTTACAATGAGCAGTTCTTC
TRBJ2-3 - - TRBV9 CASTKGRTTDTQYF TGTGCCAGCACGAAGGGAAGGACCACAGATACGCAGTATTTT
TRBJ2-7 - - TRBV5-1 CASSLFSVKKGCEQYF TGCGCCAGCAGCTTGTTTTCGGTAAAAAAAGGGTGCGAGCAGTACTTC
TRBJ2-5 - - TRBV12-2 CASRSLSPPLQETQYF TGTGCAAGTCGCTCCTTAAGCCCCCCCCTCCAAGAGACCCAGTACTTC
TRBJ2-3 - - TRBV27 CASTSYPTDTQYF TGTGCCAGCACCAGTTACCCCACAGATACGCAGTATTTT
TRBJ1-2 - - TRBV5-6 CASSHPSYGYTF TGTGCCAGCAGCCACCCATCCTATGGCTACACCTTC
TRBJ2-2 - - TRBV9 CASSPPVGTGELFF TGTGCCAGCAGCCCCCCAGTGGGCACCGGGGAGCTGTTTTTT
TRBJ2-7 - - TRBV10-1 CASSASDGPPDSYEQYF TGCGCCAGCAGTGCCTCAGACGGACCCCCGGACTCCTACGAGCAGTACTTC
TRBJ1-1 - - TRBV25-1 CASSFGSTEAFF TGTGCCAGCAGTTTCGGGAGCACTGAAGCTTTCTTT
TRBJ2-3 TRBD2 few TRBV9 CASSASGSFGDTQYF TGTGCCAGCAGCGCAAGCGGGAGTTTCGGAGATACGCAGTATTTT
TRBJ2-1 - - TRBV27 CASSLIPPASGSYNEQFF TGTGCCAGCAGTTTAATCCCGCCGGCAAGCGGCTCCTACAATGAGCAGTTCTTC
TRBJ1-5 - - TRBV27 CASSLSTGNQPQHF TGTGCCAGCAGTTTATCGACCGGAAATCAGCCCCAGCATTTT
TRBJ1-1 TRBD1 once TRBV7-2 CASSATGGWTEAFF TGTGCCAGCAGCGCGACAGGGGGTTGGACTGAAGCTTTCTTT
TRBJ2-7 - once TRBV12-2 CASRPPEGWINPLYEQYF TGTGCAAGTCGCCCGCCGGAGGGGTGGATAAATCCCCTCTACGAGCAGTACTTC
TRBJ1-4 - - TRBV6-6 CASSSYTGVLNEKLFF TGTGCCAGCAGTTCATACACGGGGGTACTTAATGAAAAACTGTTTTTT
TRBJ2-2 - - TRBV6-5 CASSYSTPSGTGELFF TGTGCCAGCAGTTACTCGACACCGAGTGGAACCGGGGAGCTGTTTTTT
TRBJ2-3 - - TRBV10-3 CAISEFRREYYTDTQYF TGTGCCATCAGTGAATTTCGGCGGGAATATTACACAGATACGCAGTATTTT
TRBJ1-2 - - TRBV5-5 CASSYTLTYGYTF TGTGCCAGCAGTTATACCCTAACCTATGGCTACACCTTC
TRBJ1-2 TRBD1 - TRBV5-1 CASSLAQGAQYGYTF TGCGCCAGCAGCTTGGCCCAGGGGGCTCAGTATGGCTACACCTTC
TRBJ2-7 - once TRBV29-1 CSVPGPFYEQYF TGCAGCGTTCCGGGACCCTTTTACGAGCAGTACTTC
TRBJ2-3 - - TRBV7-2 CASSLITADQYF TGTGCCAGCAGCTTAATAACTGCGGATCAGTATTTT